Shown below are 9 T cell receptor beta chains from a single sample sequenced in a study of regulatory T cells in long-lasting Graves disease. CDR3-region Arm-PCR and iRepertoire HTBI primers produced the TCR beta libraries. MiXCR, run by TCRdb on the multiplex PCR reads, gives a single entry per CDR3 protein. This table holds hundreds of thousands of distinct CDR3 sequences, 16% found once. Time point noted: newly diagnosed GD, antithyroid drugs for less than 3 months. TCR sequences were obtained from RNA taken from PBMCs. The sample was also linked to a second study, of T cells in Graves' hyperthyroidism and ophthalmopathy.

Sequences were derived from peripheral blood mononuclear cells (PBMCs), sampled at new diagnosis, from a patient treated with antithyroid drugs. These receptors were obtained from a woman aged 35-60 years with Graves disease.

This clonotype has just a few counts. The chain recombines TRBV6-2 or TRBV6-3 with TRBJ1-1, with D possibly matching TRBD1 (6 bases). V was trimmed by 2 bases and J by 4 bases, leaving 14 bases between them. This CDR3 spans 15 amino acids. CDR1 and CDR2 (germline): MNHEY, SVGEGT. CDR3 sequence: CASSYARTARTEAFF. CDR3 coding DNA: TGTGCCAGCAGTTACGCCCGGACAGCCCGCACTGAAGCTTTCTTT.

This chain uses TRBV15 with TRBJ2-1; 11 bases match TRBD2. The germline CDR1 and CDR2 sequences are LNHNV and YYDKDF (reference sequence). The CDR3 consists of 17 residues. Germline trimming cut 3 bases from V and 4 bases from J; bases unmatched to any gene: 8. The DNA for the CDR3 is TGTGCCACCAGCAGGCTAGCGGGGGGTGATAATTACAATGAGCAGTTCTTC. Translating it yields CATSRLAGGDNYNEQFF. The whole variable domain, remainder taken from reference TRBV15 and TRBJ2-1, is DAMVIQNPRYQVTQFGKPVTLSCSQTLNHNVMYWYQQKSSQAPKLLFHYYDKDFNNEADTPDNFQSRRPNTSFCFLDIRSPGLGDTAMYLCATSRLAGGDNYNEQFFGPGTRLTVL.

The rearrangement uses TRBV7-9 and TRBJ2-1; tentatively, D is TRBD2 (7 bases). Germline loops: CDR1 SEHNR, CDR2 FQNEAQ (reference sequence). Deletions cut 5 bases from V and 4 bases from J, with 15 bases between. The CDR3 runs 15 residues. The chain's CDR3 is CASSRRGGLYNEQFF. The DNA for the CDR3 is TGTGCCAGCAGCCGTAGGGGGGGTTTATACAATGAGCAGTTCTTC.

This clonotype was seen at least ten times. The chain carries TRBV20-1 and TRBJ2-7, with D unresolved. V dropped 3 bases and J dropped 3 bases, with 18 bases sitting between them. Looked up from germline, CDR1 is DFQATT and CDR2 is SNEGSKA (reference sequence). This CDR3 has 15 residues. Here the CDR3 DNA reads TGCAGTGCTAGTTCGGCGCTGTCAGGATACTACGAGCAGTACTTC. Protein sequence: CSASSALSGYYEQYF.

The V gene is TRBV6-2 or TRBV6-3, the J gene TRBJ2-5; D perhaps matches TRBD2 (6 bases). The CDR3 runs 16 residues. Trimming took off 5 bases at V and 1 base at J, with 17 bases between the two ends. Germline-derived CDR1 and CDR2 are MNHEY and SVGEGT. Written as DNA, the CDR3 is TGTGCCAGCAGTGAGCCGTTTGGGACTCTCCAAGAGACCCAGTACTTC. This codes for CASSEPFGTLQETQYF.

This clonotype showed up just a few times. This chain links TRBV20-1 with TRBJ2-2, with D perhaps TRBD2 (7 bases). Germline loops: CDR1 DFQATT, CDR2 SNEGSKA (reference sequence). The CDR3 runs 15 residues. With 1 base removed from V and 2 bases from J, the gap between germline ends came to 11 bases. CDR3 sequence: CSARGGGNNTGELFF. The DNA of the CDR3 is TGCAGTGCTAGAGGCGGGGGCAACAACACCGGGGAGCTGTTTTTT.

This clonotype appeared a few times. This sequence joins TRBV20-1 and TRBJ1-4; D unresolved. V lost 5 bases and J 4 bases, leaving 11 bases between the germline ends. Germline V gene lookup returns CDR1 DFQATT and CDR2 SNEGSKA (reference sequence). The CDR3 is made up of 13 amino acids. CDR3 in amino acids: CSARRTVNEKLFF. The DNA for the CDR3 is TGCAGTGCTCGCAGGACCGTTAATGAAAAACTGTTTTTT.

A few counts support this clonotype. The chain links TRBV6-1 to TRBJ1-3, with TRBD1 as a possible D gene (5 bases). V lost 6 bases and J 7 bases, leaving 16 bases between the germline ends. The CDR3 extends over 14 amino acids. Germline values: CDR1 MNHNS, CDR2 SASEGT. CDR3 sequence reads: CASRLQGRSNTIYF. The CDR3 DNA reads TGTGCCAGCAGGCTCCAGGGAAGGTCCAACACCATATATTTT.

This chain uses TRBV6-1 with TRBJ1-1; D not resolved. CDR1 and CDR2 from the germline V gene are MNHNS and SASEGT. This CDR3 has 11 residues. Trimming cost V 11 bases and J 4 bases, with 11 bases left between them. CDR3 coding DNA: TGTGCCGCCGCCGGACCCACTGAAGCTTTCTTT. It encodes CAAAGPTEAFF.